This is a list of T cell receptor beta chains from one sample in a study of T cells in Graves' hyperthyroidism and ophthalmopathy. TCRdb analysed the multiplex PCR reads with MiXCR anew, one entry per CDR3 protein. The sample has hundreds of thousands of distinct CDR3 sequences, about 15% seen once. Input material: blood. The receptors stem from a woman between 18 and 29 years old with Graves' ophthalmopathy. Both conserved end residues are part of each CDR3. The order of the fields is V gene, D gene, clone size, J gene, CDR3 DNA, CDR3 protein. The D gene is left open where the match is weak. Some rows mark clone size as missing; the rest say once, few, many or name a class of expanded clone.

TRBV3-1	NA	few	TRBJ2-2	TGTGCCAGCAGCCACGGGACGGCGATGTTTTTT	CASSHGTAMFF
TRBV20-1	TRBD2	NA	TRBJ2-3	TGCAGTGCTAGTGTGGGGGGGGAAGATACGCAGTATTTT	CSASVGGEDTQYF
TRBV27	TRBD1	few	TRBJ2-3	TGTGCCAGCAGCCGACAGGGGGCAACGCAGTATTTT	CASSRQGATQYF
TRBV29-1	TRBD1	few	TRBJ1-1	TGCAGCGTTACCGGGACAGGGATAGTCACTGAAGCTTTCTTT	CSVTGTGIVTEAFF
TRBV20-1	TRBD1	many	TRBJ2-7	TGCAGTGCCGAACCTAAGGACAGGGGTAATGGGGGCGAGCAGTACTTC	CSAEPKDRGNGGEQYF
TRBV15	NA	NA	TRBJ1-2	TGTGCCATCAGCAGAGATCAGAAGGGGCTTGGCTACACCTTC	CAISRDQKGLGYTF
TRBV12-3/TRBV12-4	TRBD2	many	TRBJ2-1	TGTGCCAGCAGTGCCGGGACTACCCTCAATGAGCAGTTCTTC	CASSAGTTLNEQFF
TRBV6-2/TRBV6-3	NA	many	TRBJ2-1	TGTGCCAGCAGTTACAAGAGGCTAGCGTCCTACAATGAGCAGTTCTTC	CASSYKRLASYNEQFF
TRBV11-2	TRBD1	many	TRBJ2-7	TGTGCCAGCAGCTTATTTCCCCCTACAGGGGGCGCCTACGAGCAGTACTTC	CASSLFPPTGGAYEQYF
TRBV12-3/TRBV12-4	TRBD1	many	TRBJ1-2	TGTGCCAGCAGTCGATCGACAGGGGGCCAAGCTAACTATGGCTACACCTTC	CASSRSTGGQANYGYTF
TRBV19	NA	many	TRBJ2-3	TGTGCCAGTAACTCACGACCGACAGATACGCAGTATTTT	CASNSRPTDTQYF
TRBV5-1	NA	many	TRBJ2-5	TGCGCCAGCAGCCGGGAGACACCTCAAGAGACCCAGTACTTC	CASSRETPQETQYF
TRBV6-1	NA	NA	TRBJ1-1	TGTGCCAGCAGGATGAATCGATTCCAGGGAAGCACTGAAGCTTTCTTT	CASRMNRFQGSTEAFF
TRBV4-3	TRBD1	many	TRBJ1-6	TGCGCCAGCAGCCAAGGGACAGGGTATAATTCACCCCTCCACTTT	CASSQGTGYNSPLHF
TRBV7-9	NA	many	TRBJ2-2	TGCGTGCACGGGGACACCGGGGAGCTGTTTTTT	CVHGDTGELFF
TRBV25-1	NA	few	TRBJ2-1	TGTGCCAGCAGTCCCGGGGGCAGTTCGATGGGTGAGCAGTTCTTC	CASSPGGSSMGEQFF
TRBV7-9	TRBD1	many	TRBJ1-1	TGTGCCAGCAGTGCCGACAGGGACACTGAAGCTTTCTTT	CASSADRDTEAFF
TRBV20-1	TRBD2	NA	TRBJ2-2	TGCAGTGCTAGTTCGGCTAGCGGGGGGGACACCGGGGAGCTGTTTTTT	CSASSASGGDTGELFF
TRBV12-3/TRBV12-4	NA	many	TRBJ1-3	TGTGCCAGCACCCCGGACAGAACCACACGAAACACCATATATTTT	CASTPDRTTRNTIYF
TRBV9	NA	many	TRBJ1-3	TGTGCCAGCAGCGTAGGAAGCATCCTCTCTGGAAACACCATATATTTT	CASSVGSILSGNTIYF
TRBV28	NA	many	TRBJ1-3	TGTGCCAGCAGTTCTGCTCCGGGCTGGGGAAACACCATATATTTT	CASSSAPGWGNTIYF
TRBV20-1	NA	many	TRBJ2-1	TGCAGTGCTAGTCCGGCCAGAGTAGACAATGAGCAGTTCTTC	CSASPARVDNEQFF
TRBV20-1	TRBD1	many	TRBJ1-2	TGCAGTGCTGAGGACAGGGCCACTAACTATGGCTACACCTTC	CSAEDRATNYGYTF
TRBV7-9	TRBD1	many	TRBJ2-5	TGTGCCAGCTTGAAACAGGGGGCGGAGGAGACCCAGTACTTC	CASLKQGAEETQYF
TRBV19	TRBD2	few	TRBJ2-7	TGTGCCAGTAGTGCCCAACCGGGACTAGCGGGATCTGGGGTCTACGAGCAGTACTTC	CASSAQPGLAGSGVYEQYF
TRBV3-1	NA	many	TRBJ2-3	TGTGCCAGCAGCCAAGTGGAGGGAGATACGCAGTATTTT	CASSQVEGDTQYF
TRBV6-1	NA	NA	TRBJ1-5	TGTGCCAGCAGGGACGGGCTTAATCAGCCCCAGCATTTT	CASRDGLNQPQHF
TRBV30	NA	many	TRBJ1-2	TGTGCCTGGTCGAATACTAACTATGGCTACACCTTC	CAWSNTNYGYTF
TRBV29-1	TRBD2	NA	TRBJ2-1	TGCAGCGTCTGTTTGATCGGGACTAGCGGGAGGGGGGACAATGAGCAGTTCTTC	CSVCLIGTSGRGDNEQFF
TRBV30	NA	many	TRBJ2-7	TGTGCCTGGAGTGTTGTGGGGGGACATGGATACGAGCAGTACTTC	CAWSVVGGHGYEQYF